This TCR beta chain appears in the sequencing data of a study of blood T cell repertoires in COVID-19. Sequencing was performed with immunoSEQ multiplex PCR; in TCRdb, only in-frame clones are kept and a portion is missing. Among about 410,000 clones, roughly 90% were seen once, and the ten largest hold around 1.7%. This TCR came from a woman under 40 who had recovered from COVID-19. The sequencing sample was made of PBMCs or T cells enriched from blood (not recorded which).

This chain's CDR3 is CASSLVVGTYEQYF. CDR3 DNA sequence: TGTGCCAGCAGCTTGGTAGTCGGGACCTACGAGCAGTACTTC. The chain links TRBV5-6 to TRBJ2-7; D might be TRBD2 (5 bases). The CDR3 is 14 amino acids. V was trimmed by 0 bases and J by 2 bases, leaving 9 bases between them. The V gene's germline CDR1 is SGHDT and CDR2 YYEEEE.